What follows describes a single T cell receptor (beta chain). Its antigen is unidentified. The sample originates from a study of shared clonotypes between healthy human individuals. In the study overall: Three plates each covered CD4 naive and memory; CD8 naive two, CD8 memory one.

Some clones are missing from TCRdb's copy, which holds only in-frame ones; the method was immunoSEQ multiplex PCR. The sample gives a few million clones, approximately 93% of which show up once; 0.3% to 0.4% is in the top ten. Germline CDR1 SGHAT, CDR2 FQNNGV. The ends were cut back, 0 bases at V and 2 bases at J, with 11 bases in the middle. The CDR3 totals 15 residues. There were no recent acute infections or vaccinations among the donors, who were healthy HIV-negative adults. CD4+ cells yielded CD45RA+ naive and CD45RA-negative memory subsets. Study outcomes and limitations: Across a few donors, naive CD4 shared roughly 5%, naive CD8 under 4%, memory CD4 2.3%, memory CD8 around 0.36%.

The TCR sequence derives from a man between 18 and 35 years old in good health. Some clones in this sample may be carry-over from other donors' samples. The specimen sequenced was naive CD4+ T cells from PBMCs. Subset here: CD45RA+ positively selected. This chain joins TRBV11-2 and TRBJ2-7; perhaps TRBD2 as D (6 bases). The CDR3 protein is CASSLESSVTYEQYF. The CDR3, as DNA: TGTGCCAGCAGCTTAGAGTCTAGCGTCACCTACGAGCAGTACTTC.